Described below is a single T cell receptor beta chain sequence and its context. Some clones are missing from TCRdb's copy, which holds only in-frame ones; the method was immunoSEQ multiplex PCR. The table includes 65,000 to 95,000 clones, about nine tenths detected once. V lost 1 base to trimming and J lost 9 bases; unmatched junction nucleotides: 5. CDR1 is LGHNA, CDR2 YNFKEQ, per germline. CDR3 length equals 15 residues. The sample belongs to a study of control samples from healthy donors and cancer patients. What was sequenced was blood. This receptor was obtained from a man aged 50 or older in good health. The genes are TRBV4-2 and TRBJ1-6; 8 bases map to TRBD1. Here the CDR3 DNA reads TGTGCCAGCAGCCAAGGACAGGGGAAAAGTTCACCCCTCCACTTT. Amino acid sequence: CASSQGQGKSSPLHF.